A selection of T cell receptor beta chains follows, all from one sample in a study of identical twins. TCRdb reanalysed the 5' RACE reads using MiXCR and keeps one entry per CDR3 protein. The repertoire holds some 600,000 distinct CDR3 sequences, with under 8.5% as singletons. The same specimen was also included in a second study, on yellow fever vaccine responses in identical twins.

Sequencing was performed on PBMCs. Receptor source: a woman under 30 in good health. CDR3s include the opening cysteine and the closing phenylalanine or tryptophan. D genes are given only for firm matches. Not all rows give a size; the values are once, few, many and, for expanded clones, a class.

j_gene,v_gene,abundance,d_gene,CDR3aa,CDR3nt
TRBJ2-1,TRBV19,few,TRBD2,CASSLSTSATTFYNEQFF,TGTGCCAGTAGTCTCTCGACTAGCGCCACTACATTTTACAATGAGCAGTTCTTC
TRBJ2-3,TRBV15,many,TRBD2,CATRWTSESTDTQYF,TGTGCCACCCGATGGACTAGCGAAAGCACAGATACGCAGTATTTT
TRBJ2-7,TRBV7-9,-,TRBD1,CASSLAGTAHEQYF,TGTGCCAGCAGCTTAGCGGGGACAGCCCACGAGCAGTACTTC
TRBJ2-7,TRBV5-6,-,-,CASTPQGSAYEQYF,TGTGCCAGCACCCCCCAGGGTTCCGCATACGAGCAGTACTTC
TRBJ2-7,TRBV12-3/TRBV12-4,many,-,CASSYRGGPYEQYF,TGTGCCAGCAGTTACAGGGGAGGACCATACGAGCAGTACTTC
TRBJ2-4,TRBV12-3/TRBV12-4,-,-,CAISRLGRGLAENIQYF,TGTGCCATCTCCAGACTAGGGCGGGGATTAGCCGAAAACATTCAGTACTTC
TRBJ1-2,TRBV29-1,few,-,CSVVEGGNYGYTF,TGCAGCGTTGTTGAGGGAGGGAACTATGGCTACACCTTC
TRBJ2-1,TRBV4-2,-,-,CASSQASRNNEQFF,TGTGCCAGCAGCCAAGCTTCGCGAAACAATGAGCAGTTCTTC
TRBJ2-1,TRBV5-1,many,TRBD1,CASSSGTGGSEQFF,TGCGCCAGCAGTTCCGGGACAGGGGGCAGTGAGCAGTTCTTC
TRBJ2-1,TRBV11-2,many,-,CASRGSNEQFF,TGTGCCAGCAGGGGCAGTAATGAGCAGTTCTTC
TRBJ2-1,TRBV3-1,-,-,CASSRISGPYNEQFF,TGTGCCAGCAGCCGCATTAGCGGACCATACAATGAGCAGTTCTTC
TRBJ2-5,TRBV7-9,few,-,CASRGRNYQETQYF,TGTGCCAGCAGGGGACGGAACTACCAAGAGACCCAGTACTTC
TRBJ2-5,TRBV11-2,many,-,CASSSLEGSGETQYF,TGTGCCAGCAGCAGCCTAGAAGGGTCGGGAGAGACCCAGTACTTC
TRBJ2-2,TRBV7-3,-,-,CASSLRGPPNTGELFF,TGTGCCAGCAGCTTGAGGGGCCCCCCTAACACCGGGGAGCTGTTTTTT
TRBJ2-1,TRBV12-3/TRBV12-4,many,TRBD2,CASSWGLAENEQFF,TGTGCCAGCAGTTGGGGACTAGCGGAGAATGAGCAGTTCTTC
TRBJ2-3,TRBV12-3/TRBV12-4,-,-,CASILGGTDTQYF,TGTGCCAGTATCCTAGGGGGAACAGATACGCAGTATTTT